The clone carrying this TCR beta chain was counted between two and nine times. The CDR3 covers 15 residues. Germline V gene data show CDR1 as SGHDN and CDR2 as FVKESK. V lost 4 bases to trimming and J lost 4 bases; unmatched junction nucleotides: 7. The data were obtained in a study of CD8 T cells in ankylosing spondylitis. TCRdb re-derived calls from the 5' RACE reads in MiXCR, one entry per CDR3 protein. The data show about 210,000 distinct CDR3 sequences, approximately 8% seen once. The TCR sequence derives from a female donor with ankylosing spondylitis or in good health (not recorded which). What was sequenced was blood, either unsorted or a sorted T cell fraction (not recorded which). The J gene is TRBJ1-3, the V gene TRBV14; TRBD1 matches 7 bases. CDR3 nucleotides: TGTGCCAGCAGCCCCCTAAGGGGGCTGGGAAACACCATATATTTT. As protein: CASSPLRGLGNTIYF.